The TCR beta chain described here comes from a study of cytomegalovirus exposure and HLA in healthy donors (dated 2017 in TCRdb). With regard to the full study: According to an earlier analysis of several hundred of the donors, 150 million to 200 million T cells yielded 117 million unique TCR beta sequences and 276 Gb of sequence data. The study aimed to test whether cataloging public T cell receptors could reveal signatures of past pathogen exposure. In a later genetic analysis, genome-wide SNP genotypes for about three fifths of the roughly 670 donors were used, and that subset was treated as a discovery cohort. In an earlier analysis of more than 550 of the donors, high-throughput TCR beta sequencing was used to judge whether each TCR beta V gene segment behaved as functional or pseudogenic. To study patterns of TCR occurrence, a later analysis re-analyzed previously published TCR beta repertoires from around 670 donors and added high-resolution HLA genotyping. The T cell repertoires of several hundred subjects were profiled by immunosequencing and related to cytomegalovirus serostatus. Of the 398 genotyped donors, approximately 82% fell in the genetic ancestry cluster associated with self-reported Caucasian donors. Both class I and class II loci were covered by HLA typing, at four-digit resolution. Donor age, sex, ethnicity and CMV serostatus were collected together with the repertoire data. The study combined high-throughput TCR immunosequencing, statistical association of individual TCRs with disease status, and machine learning to predict cytomegalovirus infection status. An early release covering roughly 640 HLA-typed donors comprised roughly 300 gigabases of sequencing data and roughly 86 million unique TCR sequences. All discovery cohort repertoires had been generated using a single sequencing platform. Across around 400 genotyped donors of the cohort, an average of about 240,000 unique TCR beta nucleotide sequences per donor were sequenced, and roughly 17% of those sequences were non-productive. Rather than drawing on any new phenotypic data, the later analysis identified candidate immune exposures from TCR beta sequences and the way those sequences occurred across donors. The number of typed donors differed by locus: about 629-630 for A, B, C, DRB1 and DQB1; 522 for DQA1; about 600 for DPA1; and around 450 for DPB1. In addition to the first cohort of approximately 650 subjects, a separate validation cohort of approximately 130 different subjects was used. Roughly 5 DR-DQ haplotypes were handled as single units for association and clustering, since linkage in the cohort was strong.

Cut back by 0 bases and 6 bases, the V and J ends lie 12 bases apart. The CDR3 runs 15 residues from the cysteine to the phenylalanine. CDR3 DNA is the only sequence kept; it has 45 bases, read in frame from the first base. For CDR1 and CDR2, the germline V gene (reference sequence) lists PRHDT and FYEKMQ. Comment on this clone: Its antigen is not yet known. Within one base of it there is no much larger clone, and no base qualities were kept.

The protocol used for the library was the immunoSEQ multiplex PCR assay. The multiplex PCR relied on a mix of 60 forward primers for TCR Vbeta segments and 13 reverse primers for TCR Jbeta segments. A multiplex PCR assay on genomic DNA amplified the CDR3 region of rearranged TCR beta genes. The amplified TCR beta libraries were sequenced on the Illumina HiSeq System as 87-base-pair reads. On the study's bioinformatics: Across the 500 to 700 repertoires, a later analysis counted around 80 million unique TCR beta chains, 9.5 million to 13 million of which were shared by at least two donors. Raw reads were error-corrected and collapsed into unique sequences with a nearest-neighbor algorithm that merged closely related sequences to remove PCR and sequencing errors. V, D and J gene segments were assigned by aligning CDR3 sequences to IMGT reference sequences. For a sequence to be retained, a match of at least six nucleotides to both a V gene segment and a J gene segment was required. A rearrangement counted as productive if the CDR3 had no stop codons and remained in frame with V and J, and every other rearrangement counted as non-productive. CDR3 was defined according to IMGT convention as the region running from the second conserved V-encoded cysteine to the conserved J-encoded phenylalanine. Sequences without an unambiguous match to a single V gene segment were excluded from the earlier analysis of a few hundred of the donors. An earlier analysis of a few hundred of the donors called V segments functional above 56.7% productive rearrangements and segregating when the between-donor standard deviation exceeded 5%. A statistical classification framework was developed to diagnose cytomegalovirus status using the catalog of TCR beta chain sequences. In a later analysis, V and J genes were assigned by comparing TCR nucleotide sequences against IMGT/GENE-DB human TR gene sequences. Using the TCRdist pipeline, a later analysis assigned CDR3 sequences along with most-parsimonious VDJ recombination scenarios. In a later analysis, every TCR beta chain was defined by the combination of its CDR3 amino acid sequence and its V-gene family, and reads without a unique V-gene family were dropped. As a way to deal with suspected cross-contamination and a sequencing artifact, a later analysis dropped 592 nucleotide sequences that were highly shared and had low generation probability. A later analysis calculated a clonal expansion index for each public chain from normalized within-repertoire ranks of inferred template counts. In a later analysis, generation probabilities were computed using a VDJ recombination model fitted to out-of-frame rearrangements, and the results were checked against IGoR. Hypergeometric tests were used in a later analysis to score TCR-TCR, TCR-HLA and TCR-CMV co-occurrence, with a repertoire-size bias correction applied to the TCR pairs. To estimate false discovery rates, a later analysis permuted the HLA or CMV assignments 20 times. A later analysis grouped co-occurring TCRs with DBSCAN, adding TCRdist sequence similarity when clustering within HLA-allele-positive subsets. Repertoires with fewer than 30,000 or more than 120,000 public chains were left out of co-occurrence clustering, as were five repertoires with anomalous nucleotide sharing. What TCRdb holds here is the immuneACCESS table cut down to in-frame rearrangements. Part of the clones is not present; checked against another copy, under half of the missing clones reflect an unresolved V gene, and the others are unexplained. The DNA was the basis for D and trimming; V, J and clone size are from that table. The sample records 150,000 to 200,000 clones, around 80% of which are singletons. Of the sample, 7% is held by the ten largest clones.

The cohort was made up of roughly 670 healthy bone marrow donors. All cohort members were sampled while nominally healthy, although unrecorded immune exposures were likely present. The donor tested CMV seropositive, placing the donor among the 250 to 350 seropositive members of the cohort. A peripheral blood sample was provided by each donor, and peripheral blood mononuclear cells were used for TCR beta sequencing. Genomic DNA was extracted from the blood cell samples with the Qiagen DNeasy Blood Extraction Kit. Broad study findings and their caveats: According to a later analysis, parvovirus B19, influenza, CMV and Epstein-Barr virus appeared linked to several top co-occurrence clusters. In a later analysis, the rate of TCR association differed among HLA loci, with DRB1 alleles having the most associated TCRs and HLA-C alleles having the fewest. Broadly in line with IMGT annotations, most TCR beta V segments showed up in productive rearrangements about 90% or about 30% of the time in an earlier analysis of around 550 of the donors. At a false discovery rate of 0.05, a later analysis linked approximately 18,000 TCR beta sequences to specific HLA alleles. The authors suggested that the approach could potentially be extended to other disease states and immunological phenotypes. Most CMV-associated TCR beta chains appeared to be HLA-restricted in a later analysis, and the HLA associations seemed to be driven largely by CMV exposure. In a later genetic analysis, fewer N-insertions in productive TCRs were reported among donors in an Asian-associated ancestry cluster than the roughly 640-donor mean. In a later analysis, HLA-associated TCR beta chains showed more clonal expansion and lower generation probabilities than non-associated chains that were equally common. The 87-base-pair reads could not distinguish some IMGT-functional V segments, including TRBV6-2 and TRBV6-3, so those segments were excluded. The classifier was reported to diagnose cytomegalovirus status with high specificity and sensitivity in both the original and validation cohorts. The earlier analysis of nearly 600 of the donors excluded approximately 15 rarely observed V segments, including chromosome 9 orphons, because counts were too low. Three of the identified cytomegalovirus-associated TCR beta chains were confirmed in vitro to be specific for cytomegalovirus antigens. A further reported finding was that TCR beta sequences accurately predicted the HLA-A and HLA-B alleles for most subjects in the first cohort. A cluster of highly shared sequence variants was judged likely to represent a technical artifact of the sequencing pipeline. V-gene and J-gene trimming of TCR beta chains was associated with a missense DCLRE1C variant in a later genetic analysis, and the association was replicated in an independent cohort. Across donors, most TCR sequences were observed very rarely, whereas some public TCRs were present in many individuals. When HLA alleles, especially DR and DQ, strongly co-occurred, attributing TCR associations to individual alleles was difficult. Linkage disequilibrium might explain the correlated functional status among segregating V segments, but an unknown experimental factor could not be ruled out. The study listed 170 or so TCR beta chains as associated with cytomegalovirus. Only TCR beta chains were sequenced in this cohort, and the absence of alpha or paired-chain data limited detectable features. For the cohort, immune exposure information was limited to CMV serostatus. Sequencing depth was assumed to be roughly uniform across donors in the presence/absence analyses, though that assumption may not hold. Because HLA typing was missing for some donors at each locus, association tests included only the typed subset.

The chain is encoded by TRBV13 joined to TRBJ1-5, with the D segment identity uncertain. Specimen: PBMCs. The TCR comes from a woman in her 40s in good health and CMV-seropositive. The sequence in DNA is TGTGCCAGCAGCTTAGGCCTTGCGGTACCTCAGCCCCAGCATTTT. Its translation reads: CASSLGLAVPQPQHF.